This T cell receptor (beta chain) was identified during a study of T cells after yellow fever vaccination. Study information: Those fractions that held only low numbers of cells were prepared using the SMART-Seq v4 Ultra Low Input RNA kit.

V lost 6 bases and J lost 5; bases outside the gene matches: 15. Germline CDR1 DFQATT, CDR2 SNEGSKA (reference sequence). The CDR3 runs 15 residues. This clonotype appeared a few times. TCRdb analysed the 5' RACE reads with MiXCR anew, one entry per CDR3 protein. Of around 530,000 distinct CDR3 sequences detected, around 16% appear once; the ten largest clones hold 15% to 20%. This sequence originates from a man aged 18 to 29 who received the YFV17D yellow fever vaccine. The material sequenced was PBMCs, taken 5 to 6 days after the first yellow fever vaccination. The chain uses TRBV20-1 and TRBJ2-7; 8 nucleotides align to TRBD2. This chain's CDR3 is CSAPNPGLAGDEQYF. As DNA, the CDR3 is TGCAGTGCACCTAACCCCGGACTAGCTGGAGACGAGCAGTACTTC.